This TCR beta chain is drawn from a study of cytomegalovirus exposure and HLA in healthy donors. Points from the study as a whole: TCR beta V segments were, for the most part, productive about 90% or about 30% of the time in an earlier analysis.

This clone was counted once. Its antigen is not known. One end of the junction fails to match germline, which may point to a read error. Researchers ran the PCR with 60 Vbeta and 13 Jbeta primers. In the source study's methods: In a later analysis, of roughly 73 million unique beta chains, some 10 million appeared in at least two donors. This table comes from immunoSEQ multiplex PCR, and its TCRdb copy is limited to in-frame clones, with some not included. From that table come the V and J calls and clone size; the DNA was used to work out D and trimming. In the table there are 150,000 to 200,000 clones, 84% of which are singletons. Germline-derived CDR1 and CDR2 are MNHNY and SVGAGI (reference sequence). There are 16 residues in the CDR3.

The sequence was obtained from a boy younger than 18 in good health and CMV-seronegative. The chain is built from TRBV6-6 and TRBJ1-5; the match to TRBD1 covers 7 bases. Sample: PBMCs. CDR3 nucleotide sequence: TGTGTCAGCAGTTACCCGAGGACAGGTTATAATCAGCCCCAGCATTTT. Translating it yields CVSSYPRTGYNQPQHF.